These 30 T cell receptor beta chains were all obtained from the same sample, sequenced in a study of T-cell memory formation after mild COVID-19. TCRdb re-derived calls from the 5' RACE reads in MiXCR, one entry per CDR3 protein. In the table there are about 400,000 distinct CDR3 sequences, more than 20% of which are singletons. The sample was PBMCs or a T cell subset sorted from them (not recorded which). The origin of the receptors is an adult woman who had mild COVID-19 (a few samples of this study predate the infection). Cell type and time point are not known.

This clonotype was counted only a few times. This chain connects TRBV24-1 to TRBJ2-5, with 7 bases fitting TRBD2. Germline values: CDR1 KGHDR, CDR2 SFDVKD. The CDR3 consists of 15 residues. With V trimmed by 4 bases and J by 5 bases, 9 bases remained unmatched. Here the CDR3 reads CATSDGGRALETQYF. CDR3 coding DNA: TGTGCCACCAGTGACGGAGGGAGGGCCTTGGAGACCCAGTACTTC.

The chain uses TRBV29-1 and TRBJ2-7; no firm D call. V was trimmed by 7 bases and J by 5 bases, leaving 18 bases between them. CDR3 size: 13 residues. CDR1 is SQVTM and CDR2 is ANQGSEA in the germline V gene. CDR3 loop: CSAARITDDEQYF. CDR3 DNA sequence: TGCAGCGCCGCCCGTATTACTGACGACGAGCAGTACTTC.

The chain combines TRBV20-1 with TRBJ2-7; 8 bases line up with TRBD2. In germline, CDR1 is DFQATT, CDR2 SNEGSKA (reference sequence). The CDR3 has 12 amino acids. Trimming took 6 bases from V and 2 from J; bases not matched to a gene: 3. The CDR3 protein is CSATSETYEQYF. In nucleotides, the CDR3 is TGCAGTGCGACTAGCGAGACCTACGAGCAGTACTTC.

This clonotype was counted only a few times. The CDR3 DNA sequence: TGTGCCAGCAGCTACCGTCAGAGCTCCTACAATGAGCAGTTCTTC. Residues: CASSYRQSSYNEQFF. The genes are TRBV11-2 and TRBJ2-1; D is unresolved. Germline CDR1 and CDR2: SGHAT and FQNNGV. The length of the CDR3 is 15 residues. The V and J ends lost 4 bases and 0 bases respectively, with 10 bases between them.

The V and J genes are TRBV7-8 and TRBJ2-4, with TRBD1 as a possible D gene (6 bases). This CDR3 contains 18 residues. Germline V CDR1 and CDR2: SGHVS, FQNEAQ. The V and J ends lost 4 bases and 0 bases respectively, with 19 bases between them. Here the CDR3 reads CASSSDSTYLIAKNIQYF. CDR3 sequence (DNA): TGTGCCAGCAGCTCGGACAGCACATACTTGATAGCCAAAAACATTCAGTACTTC.

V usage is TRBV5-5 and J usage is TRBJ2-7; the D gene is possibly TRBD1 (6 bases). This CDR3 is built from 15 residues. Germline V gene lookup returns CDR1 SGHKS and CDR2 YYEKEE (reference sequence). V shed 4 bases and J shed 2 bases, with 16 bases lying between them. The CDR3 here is CASSTVTGFTYEQYF. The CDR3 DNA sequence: TGTGCCAGCAGCACGGTTACAGGGTTCACCTACGAGCAGTACTTC.

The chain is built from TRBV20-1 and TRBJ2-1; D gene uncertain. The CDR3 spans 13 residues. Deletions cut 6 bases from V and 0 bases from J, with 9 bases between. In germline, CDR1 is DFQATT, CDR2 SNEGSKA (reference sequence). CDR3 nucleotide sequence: TGCAGTGCGATAAAAAGCTCCTACAATGAGCAGTTCTTC. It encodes CSAIKSSYNEQFF.

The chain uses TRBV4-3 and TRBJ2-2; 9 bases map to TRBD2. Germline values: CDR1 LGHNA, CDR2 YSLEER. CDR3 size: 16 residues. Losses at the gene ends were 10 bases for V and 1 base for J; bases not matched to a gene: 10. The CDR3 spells CATAQQTSGNTGELFF. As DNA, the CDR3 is TGCGCCACCGCCCAGCAGACTAGCGGGAACACCGGGGAGCTGTTTTTT.

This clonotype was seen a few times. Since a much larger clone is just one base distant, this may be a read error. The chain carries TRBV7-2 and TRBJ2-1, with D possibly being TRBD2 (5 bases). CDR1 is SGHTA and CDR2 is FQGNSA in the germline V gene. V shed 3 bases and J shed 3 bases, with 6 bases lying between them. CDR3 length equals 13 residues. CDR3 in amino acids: CASSFAGYNEQFF. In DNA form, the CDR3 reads TGTGCCAGCAGCTTTGCGGGCTACAATGAGCAGTTCTTC.

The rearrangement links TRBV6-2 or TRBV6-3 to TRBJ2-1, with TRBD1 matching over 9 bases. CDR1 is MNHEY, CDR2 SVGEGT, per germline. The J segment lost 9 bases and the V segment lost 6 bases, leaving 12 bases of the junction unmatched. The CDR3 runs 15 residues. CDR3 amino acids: CASSVVDRGLSEQFF. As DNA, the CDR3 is TGTGCCAGCAGCGTCGTGGACAGGGGATTGAGTGAGCAGTTCTTC.

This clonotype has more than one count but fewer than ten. The CDR3 loop reads CASSLLGTSRLQETQYF. The DNA for the CDR3 is TGTGCCAGCAGCTTACTCGGGACTAGTCGACTACAAGAGACCCAGTACTTC. The J gene is TRBJ2-5, the V gene TRBV7-8, with 8 bases aligning to TRBD2. The germline CDR1 and CDR2 sequences are SGHVS and FQNEAQ. J lost 2 bases, V lost 2 bases, and 10 bases had no gene match. The CDR3 has 17 residues.

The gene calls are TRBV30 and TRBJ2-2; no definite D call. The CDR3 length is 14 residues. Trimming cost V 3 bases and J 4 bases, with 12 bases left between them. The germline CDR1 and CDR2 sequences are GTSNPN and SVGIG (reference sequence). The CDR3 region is CAWRGQVSTGELFF. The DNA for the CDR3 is TGTGCCTGGAGGGGTCAGGTTAGCACCGGGGAGCTGTTTTTT.

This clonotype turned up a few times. CDR3 protein: CSAGTGEAYGYTF. The CDR3, as DNA: TGCAGCGCAGGGACAGGGGAAGCCTATGGCTACACCTTC. V and J are TRBV29-1 and TRBJ1-2; the match to TRBD1 covers 10 bases. V trimming: 7 bases; J trimming: 4 bases; junction bases outside the gene matches: 6. Per the germline V gene, CDR1 is SQVTM and CDR2 is ANQGSEA. The CDR3 extends over 13 amino acids.

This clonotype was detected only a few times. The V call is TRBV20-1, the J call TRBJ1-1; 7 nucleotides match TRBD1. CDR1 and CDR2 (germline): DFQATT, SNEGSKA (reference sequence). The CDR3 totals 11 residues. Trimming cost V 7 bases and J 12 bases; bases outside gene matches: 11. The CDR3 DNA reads TGCAGTGATCAAGGGGGCGGAATTCCTTTCTTT. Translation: CSDQGGGIPFF.

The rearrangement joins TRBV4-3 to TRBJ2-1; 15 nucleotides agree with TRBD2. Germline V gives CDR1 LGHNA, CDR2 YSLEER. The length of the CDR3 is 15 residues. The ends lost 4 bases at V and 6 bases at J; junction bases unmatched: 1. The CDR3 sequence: CASSRTSGRGNEQFF. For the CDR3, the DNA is TGCGCCAGCAGCCGGACTAGCGGGAGGGGCAATGAGCAGTTCTTC.

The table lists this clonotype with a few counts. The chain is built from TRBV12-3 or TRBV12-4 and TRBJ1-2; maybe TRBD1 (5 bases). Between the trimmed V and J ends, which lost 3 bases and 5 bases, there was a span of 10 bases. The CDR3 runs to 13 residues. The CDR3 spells CASSLGEGYGYTF. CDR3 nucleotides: TGTGCCAGCAGTTTGGGAGAGGGGTATGGCTACACCTTC.

This chain's CDR3 is CATQKQGLVYNEQFF. The CDR3 bases are TGTGCCACCCAAAAGCAGGGGCTTGTCTACAATGAGCAGTTCTTC. The J gene is TRBJ2-1, the V gene TRBV24-1, with a weak D call TRBD1 (6 bases). Germline V gives CDR1 KGHDR, CDR2 SFDVKD. V was pared by 9 bases and J by 3 bases, with 17 bases between. The CDR3 is made up of 15 amino acids.

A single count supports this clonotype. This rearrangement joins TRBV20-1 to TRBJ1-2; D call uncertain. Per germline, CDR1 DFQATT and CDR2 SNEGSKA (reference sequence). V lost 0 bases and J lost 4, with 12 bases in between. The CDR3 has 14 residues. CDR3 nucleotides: TGCAGTGCTAGAGATGGTCGGCAGACCTATGGCTACACCTTC. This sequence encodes CSARDGRQTYGYTF.

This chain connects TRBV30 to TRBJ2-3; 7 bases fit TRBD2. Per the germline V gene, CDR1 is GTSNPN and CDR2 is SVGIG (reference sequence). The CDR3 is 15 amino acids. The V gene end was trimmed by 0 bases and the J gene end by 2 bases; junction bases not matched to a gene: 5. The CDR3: CAWSVGGRTTDTQYF. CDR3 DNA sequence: TGTGCCTGGAGTGTAGGCGGGAGAACCACAGATACGCAGTATTTT.

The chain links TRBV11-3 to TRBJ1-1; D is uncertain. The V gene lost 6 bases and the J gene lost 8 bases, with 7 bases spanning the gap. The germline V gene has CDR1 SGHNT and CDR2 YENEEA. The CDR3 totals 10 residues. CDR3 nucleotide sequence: TGTGCCAGCAGACTCTACGAAGCTTTCTTT. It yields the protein CASRLYEAFF.

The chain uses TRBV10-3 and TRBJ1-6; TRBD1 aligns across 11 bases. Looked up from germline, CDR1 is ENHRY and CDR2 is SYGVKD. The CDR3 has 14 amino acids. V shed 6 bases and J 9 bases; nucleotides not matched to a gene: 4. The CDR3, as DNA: TGTGCCATCAGCGGACAGGGGGCAGGTTCACCCCTCCACTTT. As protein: CAISGQGAGSPLHF.

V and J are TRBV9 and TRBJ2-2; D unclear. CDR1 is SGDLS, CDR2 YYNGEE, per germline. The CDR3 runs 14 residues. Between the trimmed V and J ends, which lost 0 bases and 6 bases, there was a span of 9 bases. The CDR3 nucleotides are TGTGCCAGCAGCGTAGCTTCAGGCGCCGGGGAGCTGTTTTTT. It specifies CASSVASGAGELFF.

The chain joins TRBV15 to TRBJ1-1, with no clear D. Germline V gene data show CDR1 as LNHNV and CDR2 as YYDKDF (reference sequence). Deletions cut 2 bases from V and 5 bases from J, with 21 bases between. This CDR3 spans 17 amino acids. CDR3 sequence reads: CATSRWPGLADDTEAFF. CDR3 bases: TGTGCCACCAGCAGATGGCCGGGTTTGGCTGACGATACTGAAGCTTTCTTT.

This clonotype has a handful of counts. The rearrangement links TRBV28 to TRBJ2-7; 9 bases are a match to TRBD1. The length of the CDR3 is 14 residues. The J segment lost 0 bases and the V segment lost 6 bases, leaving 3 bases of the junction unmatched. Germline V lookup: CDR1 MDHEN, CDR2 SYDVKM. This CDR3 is CASRGTGLSYEQYF. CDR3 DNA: TGTGCCAGCAGGGGGACAGGGCTCTCCTACGAGCAGTACTTC. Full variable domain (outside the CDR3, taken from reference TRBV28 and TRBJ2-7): DVKVTQSSRYLVKRTGEKVFLECVQDMDHENMFWYRQDPGLGLRLIYFSYDVKMKEKGDIPEGYSVSREKKERFSLILESASTNQTSMYLCASRGTGLSYEQYFGPGTRLTVT.

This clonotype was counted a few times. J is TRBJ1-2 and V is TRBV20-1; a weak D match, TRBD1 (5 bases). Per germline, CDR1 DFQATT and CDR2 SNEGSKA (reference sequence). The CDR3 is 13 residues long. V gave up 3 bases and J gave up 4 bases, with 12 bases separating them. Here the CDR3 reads CSASGRESYGYTF. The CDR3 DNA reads TGCAGTGCTAGCGGCAGGGAGAGCTATGGCTACACCTTC.

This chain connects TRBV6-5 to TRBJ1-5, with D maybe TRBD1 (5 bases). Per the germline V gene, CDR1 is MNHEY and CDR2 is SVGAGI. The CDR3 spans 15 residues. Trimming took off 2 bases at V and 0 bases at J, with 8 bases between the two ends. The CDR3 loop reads CASSYGAYSNQPQHF. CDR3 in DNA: TGTGCCAGCAGTTACGGGGCTTATAGCAATCAGCCCCAGCATTTT.

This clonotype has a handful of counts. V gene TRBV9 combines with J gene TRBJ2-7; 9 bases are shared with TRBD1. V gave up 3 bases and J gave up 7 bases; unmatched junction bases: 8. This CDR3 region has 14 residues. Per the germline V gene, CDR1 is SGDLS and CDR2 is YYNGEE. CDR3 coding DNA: TGTGCCAGCAGCGCGGGACAGGGTGTGAGGGAGCAGTACTTC. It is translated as CASSAGQGVREQYF.

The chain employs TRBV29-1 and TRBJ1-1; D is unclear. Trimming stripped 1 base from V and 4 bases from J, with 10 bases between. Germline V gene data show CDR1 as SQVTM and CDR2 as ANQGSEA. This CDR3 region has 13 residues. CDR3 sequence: CSVEAEGPTEAFF. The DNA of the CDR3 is TGCAGCGTTGAAGCTGAAGGGCCCACTGAAGCTTTCTTT. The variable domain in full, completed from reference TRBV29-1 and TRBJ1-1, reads SAVISQKPSRDICQRGTSLTIQCQVDSQVTMMFWYRQQPGQSLTLIATANQGSEATYESGFVIDKFPISRPNLTFSTLTVSNMSPEDSSIYLCSVEAEGPTEAFFGQGTRLTVV.

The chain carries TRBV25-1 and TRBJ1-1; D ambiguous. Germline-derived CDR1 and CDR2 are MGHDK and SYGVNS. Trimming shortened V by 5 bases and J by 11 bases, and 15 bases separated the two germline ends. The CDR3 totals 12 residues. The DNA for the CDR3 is TGTGCCAGCAGTTCCGGCGGGGTGACGGCTTTCTTT. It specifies CASSSGGVTAFF.

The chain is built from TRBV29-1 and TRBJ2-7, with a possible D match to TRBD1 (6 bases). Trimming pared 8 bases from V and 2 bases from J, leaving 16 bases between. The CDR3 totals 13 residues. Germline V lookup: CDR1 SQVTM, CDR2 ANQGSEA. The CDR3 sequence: CSSMDSLTYEQYF. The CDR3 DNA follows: TGCAGCTCTATGGACAGCCTTACCTACGAGCAGTACTTC.